A single sample is the source of the 17 T cell receptor beta chains below, sequenced in a study of blood T cell repertoires in COVID-19. Measured with immunoSEQ multiplex PCR; TCRdb has only the in-frame clones, and not every one. Altogether 290,000 or so clones are present, around 86% being singletons, with the ten largest covering under 3%. Sequenced material: PBMCs or T cells enriched from blood (not recorded which). These TCRs come from a woman in her late teens or twenties who had recovered from COVID-19.

This clone has just a few counts. This sequence joins TRBV7-9 and TRBJ1-5; possible D gene TRBD1, 5 bases. Germline V gene lookup returns CDR1 SEHNR and CDR2 FQNEAQ (reference sequence). The V and J ends lost 1 base and 1 base respectively, with 14 bases between them. This CDR3 has 17 amino acids. In DNA, the CDR3 is TGTGCCAGCAGCTTAGTGAGTGGAGGGACCAGCAATCAGCCCCAGCATTTT. It translates to CASSLVSGGTSNQPQHF. Variable domain in full (rest from reference TRBV7-9 and TRBJ1-5): DTGVSQNPRHKITKRGQNVTFRCDPISEHNRLYWYRQTLGQGPEFLTYFQNEAQLEKSRLLSDRFSAERPKGSFSTLEIQRTEQGDSAMYLCASSLVSGGTSNQPQHFGDGTRLSIL.

The CDR3 is CATRGAPNYGYTF. The DNA for the CDR3 is TGTGCCACCAGGGGCGCCCCTAACTATGGCTACACCTTC. The V gene is TRBV15, the J gene TRBJ1-2; unclear D gene. Germline CDR1 reads LNHNV; CDR2 reads YYDKDF (reference sequence). The V end lost 6 bases, the J end lost 0 bases, and 8 bases lay between the germline ends. CDR3 size: 13 residues.

This sequence joins TRBV10-2 and TRBJ2-5, with 7 positions matching TRBD2. Per the germline V gene, CDR1 is WSHSY and CDR2 is SAAADI. The V and J ends lost 6 bases and 3 bases, in that order; junction bases with no gene match: 4. This CDR3 spans 13 amino acids. CDR3 DNA: TGCGCCAGCAGCGACGGGGGGAAAGAGACCCAGTACTTC. This sequence encodes CASSDGGKETQYF.

The V gene is TRBV7-3, the J gene TRBJ2-5, with 8 nucleotides matching TRBD1. The CDR3 loop spans 15 amino acids. CDR1 SGHTA and CDR2 FQGTGA come from the germline V gene. The ends lost 5 bases at V and 2 bases at J; junction bases unmatched: 7. CDR3 sequence reads: CASSPWTGRQETQYF. The CDR3, as DNA: TGTGCCAGCAGCCCTTGGACAGGGCGACAAGAGACCCAGTACTTC.

This chain links TRBV27 with TRBJ2-7; 11 bases fit TRBD2. V lost 5 bases to trimming and J lost 6 bases; unmatched junction nucleotides: 6. From germline, CDR1 is MNHEY and CDR2 SMNVEV (reference sequence). This CDR3 comprises 14 residues. The CDR3 sequence is CASSGTSGRGEQYF. In DNA, the CDR3 is TGTGCCAGCAGTGGTACTAGCGGGAGAGGCGAGCAGTACTTC.

V and J are TRBV28 and TRBJ2-1; unclear D gene. Trimming took off 6 bases at V and 0 bases at J, with 12 bases between the two ends. This CDR3 is built from 15 residues. Per the germline V gene, CDR1 is MDHEN and CDR2 is SYDVKM. CDR3 residues: CASSLLRSSYNEQFF. As DNA, the CDR3 is TGTGCCAGCAGCCTACTTAGGAGCTCCTACAATGAGCAGTTCTTC.

The chain combines TRBV7-8 with TRBJ1-1; tentatively, D is TRBD1 (6 bases). This CDR3 comprises 14 residues. Trimming pared 3 bases from V and 1 base from J, leaving 9 bases between. CDR1 and CDR2 (germline): SGHVS, FQNEAQ. This CDR3 reads CASSFQTGNTEAFF. The CDR3 DNA is TGTGCCAGCAGCTTCCAGACAGGGAACACTGAAGCTTTCTTT. Variable domain in full (rest from reference TRBV7-8 and TRBJ1-1): GAGVSQSPRYKVAKRGQDVALRCDPISGHVSLFWYQQALGQGPEFLTYFQNEAQLDKSGLPSDRFFAERPEGSVSTLKIQRTQQEDSAVYLCASSFQTGNTEAFFGQGTRLTVV.

This clone appeared many times. The chain recombines TRBV24-1 with TRBJ2-2; tentative D call: TRBD2 (5 bases). This CDR3 region has 16 residues. V lost 0 bases to trimming and J lost 0 bases, with 7 bases between them. The germline V gene has CDR1 KGHDR and CDR2 SFDVKD. The CDR3 reads CATSDLGLSNTGELFF. DNA for the CDR3: TGTGCCACCAGTGATTTGGGACTTTCGAACACCGGGGAGCTGTTTTTT.

V and J are TRBV11-2 and TRBJ1-6, with D possibly TRBD1 on 6 matching bases. The V and J ends lost 2 bases and 7 bases respectively, with 15 bases between them. Germline loops: CDR1 SGHAT, CDR2 FQNNGV. The CDR3 is 16 amino acids. The CDR3: CASSLFRGQGNSPLHF. The CDR3, as DNA: TGTGCCAGCAGCTTATTTCGGGGCCAGGGGAATTCACCCCTCCACTTT.

The table lists this clone with a count of one. This chain connects TRBV27 to TRBJ1-1, with D unclear. The CDR3 has 13 amino acids. Trimming removed 4 bases at V and 11 bases at J, with 17 bases between. CDR1 and CDR2 (germline): MNHEY, SMNVEV (reference sequence). CDR3 region: CASSSLMWEDAFF. CDR3 sequence (DNA): TGTGCCAGCAGTTCCCTCATGTGGGAGGATGCTTTCTTT.

The V and J genes are TRBV20-1 and TRBJ2-7, with 7 bases aligning to TRBD1. Germline CDR1 is DFQATT and CDR2 is SNEGSKA (reference sequence). The ends lost 5 bases at V and 3 bases at J; junction bases unmatched: 13. The CDR3 has 15 amino acids. The CDR3 loop is CSAGGTAESYYEQYF. The CDR3, as DNA: TGCAGTGCTGGTGGGACAGCCGAGTCCTACTACGAGCAGTACTTC.

V and J are TRBV7-2 and TRBJ1-2; TRBD1 matches 7 bases. Germline V gene sequence: CDR1 SGHTA, CDR2 FQGNSA. V trimming: 5 bases; J trimming: 2 bases; junction bases outside the gene matches: 5. The CDR3 contains 14 residues. This CDR3 is CASSMTQGNYGYTF. The CDR3 coding sequence is TGTGCCAGCAGCATGACACAGGGGAACTATGGCTACACCTTC.

This clone was observed a few times. The rearrangement joins TRBV19 to TRBJ1-3; D may be TRBD1 (5 bases). Trimming pared 3 bases from V and 0 bases from J, leaving 12 bases between. From germline, CDR1 is LNHDA and CDR2 SQIVND (reference sequence). This CDR3 has 16 amino acids. CDR3 in DNA: TGTGCCAGTAGTATTTCAGGGCTGATCTCTGGAAACACCATATATTTT. Translated, it gives CASSISGLISGNTIYF.

V gene TRBV27 combines with J gene TRBJ2-7; 7 bases agree with TRBD1. CDR1 is MNHEY and CDR2 is SMNVEV in the germline V gene (reference sequence). The V gene end was trimmed by 2 bases and the J gene end by 1 base; junction bases not matched to a gene: 8. The CDR3 consists of 16 residues. This CDR3 is CASSLGRGLRSYEQYF. The CDR3 DNA is TGTGCCAGCAGTTTAGGTAGGGGGCTGAGGTCCTACGAGCAGTACTTC.

This chain joins TRBV4-2 and TRBJ2-3; 9 bases map to TRBD2. This CDR3 comprises 16 residues. V lost 1 base and J lost 6; bases outside the gene matches: 8. The germline V gene encodes CDR1 LGHNA and CDR2 YNFKEQ. This CDR3 reads CASSQVGAGGQDTQYF. The DNA for the CDR3 is TGTGCCAGCAGCCAAGTTGGAGCGGGGGGACAGGATACGCAGTATTTT.

This chain connects TRBV29-1 to TRBJ2-1; 10 nucleotides agree with TRBD2. After removal of 5 bases from V and 10 bases from J, the junction contained 2 bases not matched to a gene. Germline loops: CDR1 SQVTM, CDR2 ANQGSEA. CDR3 length: 11 amino acids. CDR3 region: CSVRTSGEQFF. In DNA, the CDR3 is TGCAGCGTTCGGACTAGCGGAGAGCAGTTCTTC.

This chain links TRBV27 with TRBJ2-1; 8 bases line up with TRBD2. Germline CDR1 and CDR2: MNHEY and SMNVEV (reference sequence). The CDR3 sequence is 16 residues long. V lost 6 bases to trimming and J lost 7 bases; unmatched junction nucleotides: 14. The CDR3 protein is CASRTTSGRGLNEQFF. CDR3 nucleotide sequence: TGTGCCAGCAGGACAACTAGCGGAAGGGGTTTAAATGAGCAGTTCTTC.